This entry lists 32 T cell receptor beta chains sequenced from one sample in a study of cytomegalovirus exposure and HLA in healthy donors. Measured with immunoSEQ multiplex PCR; TCRdb has only the in-frame clones, and not every one. The sample has 68,000 or so clones; around 93% are singletons. Sequenced input: PBMCs. These receptors came from a man between 18 and 35 years old in good health and CMV-seronegative.

In this sample, this clone turned up once. The V gene is TRBV19, the J gene TRBJ1-4, with TRBD1 identical over 7 bases. The CDR3 is 13 residues long. Trimming took 4 bases from V and 5 from J; bases not matched to a gene: 1. The V gene's germline CDR1 is LNHDA and CDR2 SQIVND (reference sequence). DNA of the CDR3: TGTGCCAGTAGTAAACAGGGGAATGAAAAACTGTTTTTT. This codes for CASSKQGNEKLFF.

The genes are TRBV28 and TRBJ2-7, with D possibly matching TRBD1 (6 bases). CDR3 length equals 12 residues. The germline V gene encodes CDR1 MDHEN and CDR2 SYDVKM. With 6 bases removed from V and 2 bases from J, the gap between germline ends came to 8 bases. CDR3 sequence (DNA): TGTGCCAGCAGGGACAGCACCTACGAGCAGTACTTC. Its protein product is CASRDSTYEQYF. Based on the CDR3 plus reference TRBV28 and TRBJ2-7, the full variable domain is DVKVTQSSRYLVKRTGEKVFLECVQDMDHENMFWYRQDPGLGLRLIYFSYDVKMKEKGDIPEGYSVSREKKERFSLILESASTNQTSMYLCASRDSTYEQYFGPGTRLTVT.

The V and J genes are TRBV5-6 and TRBJ2-1; D remains ambiguous. Looked up from germline, CDR1 is SGHDT and CDR2 is YYEEEE. Trimming took 4 bases from V and 9 from J, leaving 17 bases between them. This CDR3 is built from 14 residues. The CDR3: CASSHATTSAEQFF. CDR3 coding DNA: TGTGCCAGCAGCCATGCTACTACCTCCGCTGAGCAGTTCTTC.

The J gene is TRBJ2-1, the V gene TRBV7-9, with D possibly TRBD2 on 6 matching bases. Germline V gene lookup returns CDR1 SEHNR and CDR2 FQNEAQ (reference sequence). Trimming removed 2 bases at V and 2 bases at J, with 10 bases between. The CDR3 contains 15 residues. CDR3 protein: CASSLRGITYNEQFF. The CDR3 DNA follows: TGTGCCAGCAGCTTACGGGGGATTACCTACAATGAGCAGTTCTTC.

This chain joins TRBV7-2 and TRBJ1-2; D may be TRBD1 (6 bases). The V and J ends lost 5 bases and 4 bases respectively, with 14 bases between them. CDR3 length: 14 amino acids. Germline CDR1 SGHTA, CDR2 FQGNSA. The chain's CDR3 is CASSPLRDTYGYTF. The CDR3 nucleotides read TGTGCCAGCAGCCCACTCCGGGACACCTATGGCTACACCTTC.

V is TRBV4-2 and J is TRBJ1-5; D may be TRBD1 (6 bases). The CDR3 covers 13 residues. Per germline, CDR1 LGHNA and CDR2 YNFKEQ. The V end was cut by 5 bases, the J end by 8 bases, with 13 bases between. The CDR3: CASSKGGVEPQHF. DNA for the CDR3: TGTGCCAGCAGCAAAGGGGGAGTAGAGCCCCAGCATTTT.

The rearrangement joins TRBV21-1 to TRBJ2-1; whether TRBD2, the table's D call, matches the DNA was not checked. TRBV21-1 is a documented pseudogene. This CDR3 region has 15 residues. The CDR3 bases are TGTGCCAGCAGCAGGGGACTAGCGGGAGGCGGTGAGCAGTTCTTC. Translation gives CASSRGLAGGGEQFF.

The chain has TRBV30 and TRBJ1-1; D gene unclear. CDR1 and CDR2 (germline): GTSNPN, SVGIG (reference sequence). Trimming shortened V by 7 bases and J by 8 bases, and 17 bases separated the two germline ends. This CDR3 spans 12 amino acids. The CDR3 nucleotides are TGTGCCTCGGGAGGCCCGGGTCGGGAAGCTTTCTTT. The encoded protein is CASGGPGREAFF.

The V gene is TRBV7-9, the J gene TRBJ1-1, with 12 bases fitting TRBD1. Germline V CDR1 and CDR2: SEHNR, FQNEAQ (reference sequence). With V trimmed by 7 bases and J by 2 bases, 8 bases remained unmatched. The CDR3 has 16 amino acids. The CDR3 coding sequence is TGTGCCAGCACCGCAAGGGACAGGGGGCCTAACACTGAAGCTTTCTTT. Encoded protein: CASTARDRGPNTEAFF.

The chain has TRBV5-6 and TRBJ2-5; 9 positions agree with TRBD1. V was pared by 0 bases and J by 3 bases, with 9 bases of the junction left unmatched. Looked up from germline, CDR1 is SGHDT and CDR2 is YYEEEE. The CDR3 extends over 17 amino acids. CDR3 residues: CASSLAGNRDREETQYF. CDR3 nucleotides: TGTGCCAGCAGCTTGGCCGGCAACCGGGACAGGGAAGAGACCCAGTACTTC.

This clone was counted once. The V and J genes are TRBV6-5 and TRBJ2-7, with TRBD1 as a possible D gene (5 bases). V dropped 0 bases and J dropped 2 bases, with 11 bases sitting between them. CDR1 is MNHEY and CDR2 is SVGAGI in the germline V gene. CDR3 length: 15 amino acids. The CDR3 DNA reads TGTGCCAGCAGTTACTCTGCACAGGTCACCTACGAGCAGTACTTC. It translates to CASSYSAQVTYEQYF.

V usage is TRBV27 and J usage is TRBJ2-3; 10 bases are shared with TRBD1. J was trimmed by 1 base and V by 3 bases; bases with no gene match: 1. Germline assignment: CDR1 MNHEY and CDR2 SMNVEV (reference sequence). This CDR3 comprises 15 residues. The CDR3 loop is CASSFGTGGTDTQYF. In DNA, the CDR3 is TGTGCCAGCAGTTTCGGGACAGGGGGCACAGATACGCAGTATTTT.

V usage is TRBV7-9 and J usage is TRBJ2-7; 8 bases match TRBD1. The CDR3 consists of 15 residues. The ends lost 4 bases at V and 2 bases at J; junction bases unmatched: 7. Germline assignment: CDR1 SEHNR and CDR2 FQNEAQ (reference sequence). The CDR3 coding sequence is TGTGCCAGCAGCTACGGACAGGGCCGTACCTACGAGCAGTACTTC. Residues: CASSYGQGRTYEQYF.

The rearrangement links TRBV4-3 to TRBJ2-2; TRBD2 is a possible D gene (5 bases). In germline, CDR1 is LGHNA, CDR2 YSLEER. This CDR3 has 16 residues. V was shortened by 0 bases and J by 2 bases, with 10 bases between the two germline ends. The CDR3 protein is CASSQDEGRNTGELFF. The CDR3 bases are TGCGCCAGCAGCCAAGACGAGGGCCGTAACACCGGGGAGCTGTTTTTT.

The rearrangement links TRBV19 to TRBJ2-1; D is ambiguous. CDR3 length equals 11 residues. V was shortened by 9 bases and J by 4 bases, with 7 bases between the two germline ends. Germline loops: CDR1 LNHDA, CDR2 SQIVND (reference sequence). Here the CDR3 reads CASGLYNEQFF. The CDR3 region has the DNA TGTGCCAGCGGTTTATACAATGAGCAGTTCTTC. Variable domain in full (rest from reference TRBV19 and TRBJ2-1): DGGITQSPKYLFRKEGQNVTLSCEQNLNHDAMYWYRQDPGQGLRLIYYSQIVNDFQKGDIAEGYSVSREKKESFPLTVTSAQKNPTAFYLCASGLYNEQFFGPGTRLTVL.

The chain is built from TRBV5-8 and TRBJ2-7, with D possibly matching TRBD2 (5 bases). The CDR3 extends over 15 amino acids. Trimming pared 5 bases from V and 2 bases from J, leaving 17 bases between. Germline V gene lookup returns CDR1 SGHTS and CDR2 YDEGEE. The CDR3, as DNA: TGTGCCAGCAGGCCCCAGCCGGGAATTCCCTACGAGCAGTACTTC. Translating it yields CASRPQPGIPYEQYF. The full variable domain, with the rest looked up from reference TRBV5-8 and TRBJ2-7, is EAGVTQSPTHLIKTRGQQATLRCSPISGHTSVYWYQQALGLGLQFLLWYDEGEERNRGNFPPRFSGRQFPNYSSELNVNALELEDSALYLCASRPQPGIPYEQYFGPGTRLTVT.

The CDR3 region is CASSPGGASVYTQYF. The CDR3 nucleotides are TGTGCCAGCTCACCTGGCGGGGCCTCTGTATATACGCAGTATTTT. The gene calls are TRBV18 and TRBJ2-3; D is perhaps TRBD2 (6 bases). V lost 3 bases and J 7 bases, leaving 17 bases between the germline ends. The CDR3 has 15 amino acids. Germline V gene lookup returns CDR1 KGHSH and CDR2 LQKENI.

The V gene is TRBV28, the J gene TRBJ2-7; D unclear. Germline CDR1 and CDR2: MDHEN and SYDVKM. Trimming left V 5 bases short and J 1 base short, with 12 bases between. CDR3 length equals 14 residues. This chain's CDR3 is CASSLRVRSYEQYF. CDR3 nucleotide sequence: TGTGCCAGCAGTCTCCGGGTCCGATCCTACGAGCAGTACTTC.

This chain uses TRBV28 with TRBJ1-5; D not certain. V was pared by 4 bases and J by 0 bases, with 7 bases between. Looked up from germline, CDR1 is MDHEN and CDR2 is SYDVKM. CDR3 length: 14 amino acids. CDR3: CASSWLISNQPQHF. The DNA of the CDR3 is TGTGCCAGCAGTTGGCTTATTAGCAATCAGCCCCAGCATTTT.

The chain has TRBV2 and TRBJ2-1; the match to TRBD2 covers 8 bases. The germline CDR1 and CDR2 sequences are SNHLY and FYNNEI. V was clipped by 4 bases and J by 8 bases; unmatched bases: 16. The CDR3 totals 17 residues. CDR3 in DNA: TGTGCCAGCAGTGGCCTGAAGCGGGAGCCCTCTGGGGATGAGCAGTTCTTC. Protein sequence: CASSGLKREPSGDEQFF.

The chain couples TRBV6-6 to TRBJ2-2, with D possibly being TRBD2 (6 bases). Germline values: CDR1 MNHNY, CDR2 SVGAGI (reference sequence). Trimming shortened V by 5 bases and J by 5 bases, and 15 bases separated the two germline ends. This CDR3 is built from 15 residues. The CDR3 sequence is CASSGTDFKTGELFF. The CDR3 DNA reads TGTGCCAGCAGTGGGACTGACTTTAAGACCGGGGAGCTGTTTTTT.

The chain couples TRBV2 to TRBJ2-1; 11 bases agree with TRBD1. The CDR3 loop spans 15 amino acids. Germline loops: CDR1 SNHLY, CDR2 FYNNEI. Trimming cost V 3 bases and J 6 bases; bases outside gene matches: 4. In DNA form, the CDR3 reads TGTGCCAGCAGTGACGGGACAGGGGGTGGCAATGAGCAGTTCTTC. Its translation is CASSDGTGGGNEQFF.

This chain uses TRBV6-1 with TRBJ2-3; possibly TRBD1 for D (6 bases). CDR1 is MNHNS, CDR2 SASEGT, per germline. V shed 1 base and J shed 0 bases, with 14 bases lying between them. This CDR3 has 17 residues. The CDR3 nucleotides read TGTGCCAGCAGTGAAGTTGGGCAGGGGCTTAGCACAGATACGCAGTATTTT. Translated, it gives CASSEVGQGLSTDTQYF.

The chain has TRBV15 and TRBJ1-2; D may be TRBD1 (5 bases). Trimming took off 5 bases at V and 3 bases at J, with 13 bases between the two ends. This CDR3 has 14 amino acids. Germline V lookup: CDR1 LNHNV, CDR2 YYDKDF (reference sequence). The CDR3 here is CATSGSRVDYGYTF. The CDR3 coding sequence is TGTGCCACCAGCGGCTCCAGGGTAGACTATGGCTACACCTTC.

This clone appeared once. CDR3 DNA sequence: TGTGCCAGCACCCGGGCGGGAGTAACGACAGATACGCAGTATTTT. It codes for CASTRAGVTTDTQYF. The chain carries TRBV5-4 and TRBJ2-3; 7 bases agree with TRBD2. This CDR3 comprises 15 residues. Germline CDR1 reads SGHNT; CDR2 reads YYREEE (reference sequence). Trimming removed 6 bases from V and 3 bases from J; junction bases left unmatched: 10.

The chain couples TRBV27 to TRBJ2-1; TRBD1 might be the D (5 bases). V was cut by 5 bases and J by 4 bases, with 15 bases left in between. CDR3 length equals 15 residues. Germline CDR1 is MNHEY and CDR2 is SMNVEV (reference sequence). The CDR3, as DNA: TGTGCCAGCAGTCCCAAGCCCGACAGATACAATGAGCAGTTCTTC. Translated, it gives CASSPKPDRYNEQFF.

The J gene is TRBJ2-3, the V gene TRBV7-3; maybe TRBD2 (6 bases). V was cut by 6 bases and J by 2 bases, with 9 bases left in between. The CDR3 extends over 13 amino acids. Germline V lookup: CDR1 SGHTA, CDR2 FQGTGA. CDR3 amino acids: CASSAGNTDTQYF. As DNA, the CDR3 is TGTGCCAGCAGTGCGGGAAACACAGATACGCAGTATTTT.

The chain links TRBV25-1 to TRBJ2-2, with D possibly being TRBD2 (5 bases). The CDR3 is made up of 14 amino acids. Germline lookup yields CDR1 MGHDK and CDR2 SYGVNS. V was trimmed by 7 bases and J by 1 base, leaving 10 bases between them. CDR3 DNA sequence: TGTGCCAGCATAGGCCGGGAGAACACCGGGGAGCTGTTTTTT. Its protein is CASIGRENTGELFF.

The chain joins TRBV6-5 to TRBJ2-2, with D perhaps matching TRBD2 (5 bases). Germline CDR1 MNHEY, CDR2 SVGAGI. The CDR3 is 15 amino acids. Trimming took 3 bases from V and 5 from J, leaving 13 bases between them. This CDR3 reads CASSYTVEATGELFF. CDR3 coding DNA: TGTGCCAGCAGTTATACCGTGGAGGCAACCGGGGAGCTGTTTTTT.

The gene calls are TRBV19 and TRBJ2-1, with a weak D call TRBD2 (6 bases). The V gene's germline CDR1 is LNHDA and CDR2 SQIVND (reference sequence). The CDR3 runs 14 residues. V lost 4 bases and J 6 bases, leaving 13 bases between the germline ends. The CDR3 loop is CASSTGTGGNEQFF. For the CDR3, the DNA is TGTGCCAGTAGTACCGGGACCGGGGGCAATGAGCAGTTCTTC.

The CDR3 coding sequence is TGTGCCAGCAGCATAACAGGGTACGAGCAGTACTTC. Protein sequence: CASSITGYEQYF. This rearrangement joins TRBV7-9 to TRBJ2-7; D is perhaps TRBD1 (6 bases). CDR3 size: 12 residues. Trimming cost V 5 bases and J 4 bases, with 9 bases left between them. Germline-derived CDR1 and CDR2 are SEHNR and FQNEAQ (reference sequence).

The rearrangement links TRBV27 to TRBJ1-5; no definite D call. The germline gives CDR1 MNHEY, CDR2 SMNVEV (reference sequence). V was trimmed by 7 bases and J by 6 bases, leaving 13 bases between them. The CDR3 contains 13 residues. CDR3 sequence: CASKAGIGQPQHF. The CDR3 nucleotides read TGTGCCAGCAAGGCGGGAATTGGTCAGCCCCAGCATTTT.